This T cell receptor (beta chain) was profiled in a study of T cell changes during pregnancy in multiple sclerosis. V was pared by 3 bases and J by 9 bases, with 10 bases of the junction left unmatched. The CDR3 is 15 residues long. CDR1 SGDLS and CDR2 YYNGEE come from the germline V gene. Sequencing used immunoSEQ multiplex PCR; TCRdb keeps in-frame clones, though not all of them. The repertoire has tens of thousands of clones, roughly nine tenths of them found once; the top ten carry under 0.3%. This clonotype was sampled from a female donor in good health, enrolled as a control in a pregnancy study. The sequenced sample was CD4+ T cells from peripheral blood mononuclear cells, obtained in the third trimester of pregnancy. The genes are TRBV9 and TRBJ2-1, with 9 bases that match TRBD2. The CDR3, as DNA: TGTGCCAGCAGCGGGGCGGGACTAGCTTCTTCTGAGCAGTTCTTC. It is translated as CASSGAGLASSEQFF.